This TCR beta chain was retrieved from a study of blood T cell repertoires in COVID-19. Study overall: In each case, the material was cDNA or gDNA derived from T cells, B-cell-depleted T cells, or PBMCs.

Per germline, CDR1 SEHNR and CDR2 FQNEAQ (reference sequence). The ends lost 4 bases at V and 3 bases at J; junction bases unmatched: 9. The CDR3 extends over 16 amino acids. Sequencing was performed with immunoSEQ multiplex PCR; in TCRdb, only in-frame clones are kept and a portion is missing. The sample has about 220,000 clones, about 90% seen once. Sequenced input: PBMCs or T cells enriched from blood (not recorded which). The source of this sequence is a young man who had been exposed to COVID-19. This chain joins TRBV7-9 and TRBJ2-3; the match to TRBD2 covers 8 bases. The CDR3 bases are TGTGCCAGCAGCTCCCGTGCGGGCGGGGGGACAGATACGCAGTATTTT. It specifies CASSSRAGGGTDTQYF.